Here is one T cell receptor beta chain with its context. The data were obtained in a study of shared clonotypes between healthy human individuals. The CDR3 has 19 residues. J lost 1 base, V lost 3 bases, and 10 bases had no gene match. CDR1 and CDR2 (germline): MDHEN, SYDVKM. Only in-frame clones appear in the TCRdb table, and some are missing; sequencing was by immunoSEQ multiplex PCR. In the table there are some 2.3 million clones, 85% to 95% of which are singletons. Sequenced input: naive CD4+ T cells from PBMCs. Subset here: CD45RA+ positively selected. The chain carries TRBV28 and TRBJ1-5, with 12 bases fitting TRBD1. This receptor was obtained from a man between 18 and 29 years old in good health. Some clones in this sample may be carry-over from other donors' samples. Here the CDR3 reads CASSLLRDRGLVSNQPQHF. As DNA, the CDR3 is TGTGCCAGCAGTTTGCTCCGGGACAGGGGGCTTGTAAGCAATCAGCCCCAGCATTTT. The entire variable domain, with the rest obtained from reference TRBV28 and TRBJ1-5, is as follows: DVKVTQSSRYLVKRTGEKVFLECVQDMDHENMFWYRQDPGLGLRLIYFSYDVKMKEKGDIPEGYSVSREKKERFSLILESASTNQTSMYLCASSLLRDRGLVSNQPQHFGDGTRLSIL.